One TCR beta chain is described in this entry. The data were obtained in a study of siplizumab effects on memory and regulatory T cells. There are 18 residues in the CDR3. The trim removed 3 bases at V and 5 bases at J, leaving 12 bases unmatched. Per the germline V gene, CDR1 is LGHNT and CDR2 is FRNRAP. Clones were sequenced by immunoSEQ multiplex PCR, and TCRdb holds only the in-frame ones, with some missing. The sample yields over 100,000 clones, around 95% seen once. The clonotype originates from a human donor in good health. The rearrangement joins TRBV12-5 to TRBJ2-3; TRBD2 agrees at 12 bases. Sequencing input: non-Treg CD4+ T cells sorted from blood. The CDR3 region is CASGFVRTSGEYKDTQYF. The CDR3 coding sequence is TGTGCTAGTGGTTTCGTACGGACTAGCGGGGAATATAAAGATACGCAGTATTTT.